Sequencing of this T cell receptor beta chain was carried out in a study of T cells in Graves' hyperthyroidism and ophthalmopathy. General study points: Blood shared most expanded thyroid clonotypes above 0.001.

This clonotype was seen at least ten times. Its antigen is currently unknown. Trimming removed 0 bases from V and 7 bases from J, with 6 bases in between. There are 12 residues in the CDR3. CDR1 and CDR2 from the germline V gene are LGHDT and YNNKEL (reference sequence). Amplified TCR beta CDR3 regions derived from RNA transcripts. HTBI primers were used for first-round RT-PCR of the TCR CDR3. MiXCR was run by TCRdb on the multiplex PCR reads, yielding one entry per CDR3 protein. The table shows about 640,000 distinct CDR3 sequences, with under 25% occurring only once. The chain has TRBV3-1 and TRBJ1-2; D is undetermined. The sequence was collected from a man between 25 and 39 years old with Graves' ophthalmopathy. The sequencing input was blood. CDR3 sequence: CASSQEGSGYTF. In nucleotides, the CDR3 is TGTGCCAGCAGCCAAGAGGGGTCTGGCTACACCTTC.